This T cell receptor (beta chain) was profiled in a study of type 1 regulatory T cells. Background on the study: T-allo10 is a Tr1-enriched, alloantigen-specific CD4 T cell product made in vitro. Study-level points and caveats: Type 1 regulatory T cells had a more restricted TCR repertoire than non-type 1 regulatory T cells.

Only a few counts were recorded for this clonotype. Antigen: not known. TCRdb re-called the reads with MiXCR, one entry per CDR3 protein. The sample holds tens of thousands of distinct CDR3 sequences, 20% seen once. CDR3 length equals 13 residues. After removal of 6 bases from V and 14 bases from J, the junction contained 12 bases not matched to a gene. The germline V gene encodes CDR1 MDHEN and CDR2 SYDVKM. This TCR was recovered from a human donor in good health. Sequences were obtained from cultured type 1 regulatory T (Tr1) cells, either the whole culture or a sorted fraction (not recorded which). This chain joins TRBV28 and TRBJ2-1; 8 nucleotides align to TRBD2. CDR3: CASRGLAGGKEFF. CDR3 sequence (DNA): TGTGCCAGCAGGGGCCTGGCGGGGGGAAAGGAGTTCTTC.